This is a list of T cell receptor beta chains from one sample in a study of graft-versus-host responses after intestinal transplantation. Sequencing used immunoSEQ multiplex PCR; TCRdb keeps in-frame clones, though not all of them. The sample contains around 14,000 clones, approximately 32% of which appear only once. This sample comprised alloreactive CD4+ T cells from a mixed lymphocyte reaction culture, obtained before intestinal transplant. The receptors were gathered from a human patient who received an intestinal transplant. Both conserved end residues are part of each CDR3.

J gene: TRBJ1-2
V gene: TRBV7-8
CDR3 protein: CASSSELDGYTF

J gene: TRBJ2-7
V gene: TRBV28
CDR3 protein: CASRTVRSGRPYEQYF

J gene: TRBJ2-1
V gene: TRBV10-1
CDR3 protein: CASSESSGSSYNEQFF

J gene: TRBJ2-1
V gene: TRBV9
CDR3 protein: CASSGPLDTRTSGRARRYNEQFF

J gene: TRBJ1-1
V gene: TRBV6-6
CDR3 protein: CASSYPGQGADTEAFF

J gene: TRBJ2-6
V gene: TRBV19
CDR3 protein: CASSMGAGGSSGANVLTF

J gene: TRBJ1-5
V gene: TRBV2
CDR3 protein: CASRLTGTGLNQPQHF

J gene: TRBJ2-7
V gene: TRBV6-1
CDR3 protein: CASSETLLGLYEQYF

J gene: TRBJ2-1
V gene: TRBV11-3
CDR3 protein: CASSLVDDEQFF

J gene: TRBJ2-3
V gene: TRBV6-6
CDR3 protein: CASSYSSDRTDTQYF

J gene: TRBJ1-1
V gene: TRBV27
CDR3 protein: CASSLRPNTEAFF

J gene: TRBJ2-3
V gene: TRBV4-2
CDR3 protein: CASSQLTRTSTDTQYF

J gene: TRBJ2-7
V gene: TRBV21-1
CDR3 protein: CASSKGWTGARYEQYF

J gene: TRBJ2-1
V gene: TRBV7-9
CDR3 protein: CASSLNSGGGSYNEQFF

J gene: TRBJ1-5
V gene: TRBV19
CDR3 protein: CASSIEDRRNQPQHF

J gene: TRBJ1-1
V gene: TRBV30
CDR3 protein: CASDKGNTEAFF

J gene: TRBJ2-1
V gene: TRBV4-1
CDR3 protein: CASSPPGLAGGFEQFF

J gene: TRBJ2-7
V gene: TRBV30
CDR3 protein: CAWSTSYEQYF

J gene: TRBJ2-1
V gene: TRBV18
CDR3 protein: CASSRAELSYNEQFF

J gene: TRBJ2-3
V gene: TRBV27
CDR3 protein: CASSLSGQSTDTQYF

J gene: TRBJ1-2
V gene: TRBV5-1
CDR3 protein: CASSLGQGLNYGYTF

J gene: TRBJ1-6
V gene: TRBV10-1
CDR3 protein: CASSLDWNSPLHF

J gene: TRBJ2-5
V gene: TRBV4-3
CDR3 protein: CASSRGETQYF

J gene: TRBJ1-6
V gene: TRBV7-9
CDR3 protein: CASSLWGSYNSPLHF

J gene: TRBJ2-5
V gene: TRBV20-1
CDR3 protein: CSARIWETQYF

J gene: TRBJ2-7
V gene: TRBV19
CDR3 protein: CASTPGPRNEQYF

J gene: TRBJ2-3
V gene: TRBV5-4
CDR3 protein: CASSLAGTSSSTQYF

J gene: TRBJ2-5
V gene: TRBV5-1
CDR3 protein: CASSLTSGRGETQYF

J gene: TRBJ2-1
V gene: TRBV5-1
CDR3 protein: CASSPGSGTGFFQREQFF

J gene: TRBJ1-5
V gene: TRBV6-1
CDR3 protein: CARDGSNQPQHF

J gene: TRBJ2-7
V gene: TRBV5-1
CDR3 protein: CASSLQGAAYEQYF

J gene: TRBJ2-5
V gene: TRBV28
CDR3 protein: CASQRGGLVETQYF

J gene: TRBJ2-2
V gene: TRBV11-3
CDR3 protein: CASSPGGQTGELFF

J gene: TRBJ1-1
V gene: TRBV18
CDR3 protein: CASSPLTGANTEAFF

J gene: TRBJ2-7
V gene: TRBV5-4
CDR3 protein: CASSPGTSGPNEQYF

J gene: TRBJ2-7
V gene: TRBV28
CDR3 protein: CASSLTRTSGYEQYF

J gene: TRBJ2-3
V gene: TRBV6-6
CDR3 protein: CASSYAYADTQYF

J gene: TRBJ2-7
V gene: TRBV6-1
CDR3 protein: CASRASGQRSYEQYF

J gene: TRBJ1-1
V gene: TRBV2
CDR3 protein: CASSVGGLNTEAFF